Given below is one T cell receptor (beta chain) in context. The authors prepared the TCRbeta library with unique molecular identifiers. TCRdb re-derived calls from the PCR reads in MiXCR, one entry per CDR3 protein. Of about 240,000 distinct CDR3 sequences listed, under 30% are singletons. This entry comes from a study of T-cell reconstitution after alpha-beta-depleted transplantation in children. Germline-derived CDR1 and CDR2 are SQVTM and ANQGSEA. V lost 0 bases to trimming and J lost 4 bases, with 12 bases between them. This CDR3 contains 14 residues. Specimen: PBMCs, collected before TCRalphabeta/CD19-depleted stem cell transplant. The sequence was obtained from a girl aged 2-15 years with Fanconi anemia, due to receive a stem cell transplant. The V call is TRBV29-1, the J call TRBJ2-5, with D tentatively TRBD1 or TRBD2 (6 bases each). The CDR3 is CSVEDPGAGETQYF. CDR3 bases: TGCAGCGTTGAAGATCCGGGGGCGGGAGAGACCCAGTACTTC.